One sample yielded the 12 T cell receptor beta chains listed below, sequenced in a study of cytomegalovirus exposure and HLA in healthy donors. PCR primers comprised 60 Vbeta and 13 Jbeta primers. Libraries were prepared by immunoSEQ multiplex PCR; TCRdb keeps only in-frame clonotypes and omits some of them. The sample lists some 130,000 clones, 77% occurring once. The sample consisted of PBMCs. These TCRs come from a man aged 25 to 40 in good health and CMV-seronegative.

This clone was counted between two and nine times. This chain connects TRBV6-1 to TRBJ2-1; TRBD2 matches 10 bases. CDR1 MNHNS and CDR2 SASEGT come from the germline V gene. V lost 6 bases, J lost 8 bases, and 22 bases stayed unmatched. This CDR3 region has 19 residues. Written as DNA, the CDR3 is TGTGCCAGCAGGGAAAGCGGGACACGGACTAGCGGCCTGGGGGATGAGCAGTTCTTC. It yields the protein CASRESGTRTSGLGDEQFF.

The chain couples TRBV5-1 to TRBJ1-1; no definite D call. Germline V CDR1 and CDR2: SGHRS, YFSETQ. V lost 4 bases, J lost 3 bases, and 13 bases lay in between. This CDR3 has 14 residues. The DNA for the CDR3 is TGCGCCAGCAGCCTGGCCGGTTCGGACACTGAAGCTTTCTTT. Translating it yields CASSLAGSDTEAFF.

The sample holds a few counts of this clone. The CDR3 DNA sequence: TGTGCCAGCAAGGGACTAGCCTACGAGCAGTACTTC. Translation: CASKGLAYEQYF. The genes are TRBV2 and TRBJ2-7, with 8 bases identical to TRBD2. CDR1 SNHLY and CDR2 FYNNEI come from the germline V gene. This CDR3 spans 12 amino acids. The J segment lost 2 bases and the V segment lost 7 bases, leaving 1 base of the junction unmatched.

The rearrangement uses TRBV10-3 and TRBJ1-2, with 7 bases lining up with TRBD1. Germline loops: CDR1 ENHRY, CDR2 SYGVKD. J gave up 4 bases and V 0 bases, and 5 bases lay outside the gene matches. The CDR3 covers 15 residues. The CDR3 bases are TGTGCCATCAGTGAGTCGGTCCGGACAGGCTATGGCTACACCTTC. Its translation is CAISESVRTGYGYTF.

This rearrangement joins TRBV5-1 to TRBJ2-3; D is ambiguous. Germline values: CDR1 SGHRS, CDR2 YFSETQ. This CDR3 region has 13 residues. V was pared by 0 bases and J by 3 bases, with 5 bases between. This CDR3 reads CASSLEATDTQYF. As DNA, the CDR3 is TGCGCCAGCAGCTTGGAAGCGACAGATACGCAGTATTTT.

V usage is TRBV5-1 and J usage is TRBJ1-1; D remains unclear. With 2 bases removed from V and 0 bases from J, the gap between germline ends came to 11 bases. The CDR3 runs 15 residues. Germline assignment: CDR1 SGHRS and CDR2 YFSETQ. The CDR3 nucleotides read TGCGCCAGCAGCTTATCCCCCCCTCTGAACACTGAAGCTTTCTTT. Translated: CASSLSPPLNTEAFF.

This sequence joins TRBV27 and TRBJ2-1; D is unclear. CDR1 is MNHEY and CDR2 is SMNVEV in the germline V gene (reference sequence). The CDR3 sequence is 13 residues long. V dropped 3 bases and J dropped 4 bases, with 7 bases sitting between them. CDR3 nucleotides: TGTGCCAGCAGTTTGGCCAGATACAATGAGCAGTTCTTC. As protein: CASSLARYNEQFF.

The chain employs TRBV5-4 and TRBJ1-3, with D possibly matching TRBD1 (6 bases). The CDR3 consists of 14 residues. CDR1 SGHNT and CDR2 YYREEE come from the germline V gene (reference sequence). V was pared by 1 base and J by 6 bases, with 11 bases between. The CDR3 loop reads CASSLSQGPNTIYF. CDR3 sequence (DNA): TGTGCCAGCAGCTTGAGTCAGGGGCCAAACACCATATATTTT.

This clone was seen more than once but under ten times. This chain links TRBV29-1 with TRBJ1-1, with D perhaps matching TRBD1 (5 bases). The germline V gene has CDR1 SQVTM and CDR2 ANQGSEA. The ends were cut back, 3 bases at V and 3 bases at J, with 8 bases in the middle. This CDR3 contains 12 residues. As DNA, the CDR3 is TGCAGCGTTGATTCGGGGGACACTGAAGCTTTCTTT. Its translation is CSVDSGDTEAFF. Full variable domain (rest looked up from reference TRBV29-1 and TRBJ1-1): SAVISQKPSRDICQRGTSLTIQCQVDSQVTMMFWYRQQPGQSLTLIATANQGSEATYESGFVIDKFPISRPNLTFSTLTVSNMSPEDSSIYLCSVDSGDTEAFFGQGTRLTVV.

This clone has just a few counts. The chain carries TRBV27 and TRBJ2-3; tentative D call: TRBD1 (6 bases). The CDR3 is 15 residues long. Per the germline V gene, CDR1 is MNHEY and CDR2 is SMNVEV (reference sequence). V lost 5 bases to trimming and J lost 2 bases, with 14 bases between them. DNA for the CDR3: TGTGCCAGCAGTAACCGACAGGCCCACACAGATACGCAGTATTTT. It codes for CASSNRQAHTDTQYF.

The chain employs TRBV7-2 and TRBJ2-7, with D possibly being TRBD2 (6 bases). Germline CDR1 SGHTA, CDR2 FQGNSA. V was trimmed by 1 base and J by 0 bases, leaving 13 bases between them. There are 16 residues in the CDR3. The CDR3 sequence: CASSLVDFGSSYEQYF. CDR3 nucleotide sequence: TGTGCCAGCAGCTTAGTTGATTTCGGGAGCTCCTACGAGCAGTACTTC.

The rearrangement joins TRBV5-1 to TRBJ2-5; TRBD2 is a possible D gene (7 bases). Germline loops: CDR1 SGHRS, CDR2 YFSETQ. The CDR3 consists of 14 residues. V was shortened by 6 bases and J by 4 bases, with 16 bases between the two germline ends. Here the CDR3 reads CASMRGRGRETQYF. CDR3 coding DNA: TGCGCCAGCATGAGGGGGAGGGGACGAGAGACCCAGTACTTC.